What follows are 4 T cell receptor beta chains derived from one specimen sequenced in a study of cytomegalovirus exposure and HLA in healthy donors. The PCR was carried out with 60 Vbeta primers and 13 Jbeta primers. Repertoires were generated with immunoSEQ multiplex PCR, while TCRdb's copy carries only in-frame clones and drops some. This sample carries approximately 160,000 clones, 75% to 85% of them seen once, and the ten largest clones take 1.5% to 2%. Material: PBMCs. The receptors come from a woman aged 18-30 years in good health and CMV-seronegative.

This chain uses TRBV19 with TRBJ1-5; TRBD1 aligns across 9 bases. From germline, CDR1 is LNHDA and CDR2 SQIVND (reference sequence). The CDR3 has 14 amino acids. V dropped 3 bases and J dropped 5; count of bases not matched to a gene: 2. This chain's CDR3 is CASSIGTGYQPQHF. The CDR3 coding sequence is TGTGCCAGTAGTATCGGGACAGGGTATCAGCCCCAGCATTTT.

For the CDR3, the DNA is TGTGCCAGCAGAGGCGACAGGGCGATCACTGAAGCTTTCTTT. It codes for CASRGDRAITEAFF. The chain uses TRBV6-6 and TRBJ1-1, with 7 bases lining up with TRBD1. Trimming removed 6 bases from V and 4 bases from J; junction bases left unmatched: 8. This CDR3 has 14 amino acids. The V gene's germline CDR1 is MNHNY and CDR2 SVGAGI (reference sequence).

DNA for the CDR3: TGCGCCAGCAGCTTGGCAGGGACAGAATACGAGCAGTACTTC. This translates into CASSLAGTEYEQYF. The gene calls are TRBV5-1 and TRBJ2-7, with 7 bases that match TRBD1. The CDR3 has 14 residues. Trimming at V came to 0 bases and at J to 4 bases, leaving 4 bases not matched to a gene. Germline CDR1 and CDR2: SGHRS and YFSETQ. The full variable domain, with the rest looked up from reference TRBV5-1 and TRBJ2-7, is KAGVTQTPRYLIKTRGQQVTLSCSPISGHRSVSWYQQTPGQGLQFLFEYFSETQRNKGNFPGRFSGRQFSNSRSEMNVSTLELGDSALYLCASSLAGTEYEQYFGPGTRLTVT.

The CDR3, as DNA: TGTGCCGGACAGGGGGCAAATTCACCCCTCCACTTT. Its protein product is CAGQGANSPLHF. The chain has TRBV2 and TRBJ1-6; 11 positions match TRBD1. The CDR3 sequence is 12 residues long. Germline CDR1 reads SNHLY; CDR2 reads FYNNEI. J was trimmed by 7 bases and V by 11 bases; bases with no gene match: 1. Variable domain in full (rest from reference TRBV2 and TRBJ1-6): EPEVTQTPSHQVTQMGQEVILRCVPISNHLYFYWYRQILGQKVEFLVSFYNNEISEKSEIFDDQFSVERPDGSNFTLKIRSTKLEDSAMYFCAGQGANSPLHFGNGTRLTVT.